The 14 T cell receptor beta chains in this list originate from one sample, sequenced in a study of shared clonotypes between healthy human individuals (dated by TCRdb to 2020 to 2021). Library preparation was by the immunoSEQ multiplex PCR assay. TCRdb limited this immuneACCESS table to in-frame rearrangements with V and J called. A share of clones is missing; checked studies link under half to unresolved V genes, and the rest is unexplained. Counted in this sample were 2 million to 2.5 million clones; about 93% of them appeared once. Under 2% of the sample goes to the ten largest clones. CD8 naive samples were obtained by positive selection for CCR7 among CD45RO-negative cells, yielding a CD45RA+CCR7+ population from which TemRA cells were excluded. Sequencing was performed on naive CD8+ T cells from PBMCs. What the cell subset or site label conveys for this sample: CD45RA+CCR7+. These receptors all stem from a man aged 18 to 35 in good health. Some clones in this sample may be carry-over from other donors' samples.

The V and J genes are TRBV4-1 and TRBJ2-7; 7 nucleotides agree with TRBD1. The length of the CDR3 is 18 residues. From germline, CDR1 is MGHRA and CDR2 YSYEKL. With V trimmed by 3 bases and J by 1 base, 15 bases remained unmatched. CDR3 amino acids: CASSQASLQGKWSYEQYF. DNA of the CDR3: TGCGCCAGCAGCCAGGCATCATTACAGGGGAAGTGGTCCTACGAGCAGTACTTC.

J is TRBJ1-5 and V is TRBV21-1. TRBV21-1 counts as a pseudogene. The CDR3 extends over 17 amino acids. The CDR3 reads CASSKKRVTNGDQPQHF. In nucleotides, the CDR3 is TGTGCCAGCAGCAAAAAGAGGGTAACGAATGGGGATCAGCCCCAGCATTTT.

Notes on this clone: This same CDR3 is encoded by further DNA sequences in the sample. The chain combines TRBV6-5 with TRBJ2-3; 7 bases agree with TRBD1. Germline assignment: CDR1 MNHEY and CDR2 SVGAGI. Germline trimming cut 4 bases from V and 0 bases from J; bases unmatched to any gene: 1. The CDR3 totals 14 residues. CDR3 coding DNA: TGTGCCAGCAGTTCGACAGGGAGCACAGATACGCAGTATTTT. Translating it yields CASSSTGSTDTQYF.

The gene calls are TRBV27 and TRBJ2-7; 7 positions agree with TRBD2. Germline V CDR1 and CDR2: MNHEY, SMNVEV (reference sequence). This CDR3 is 17 amino acids long. Germline trimming cut 5 bases from V and 1 base from J; bases unmatched to any gene: 14. CDR3 DNA: TGTGCCAGCAGTCTCTCGTGGAGGGCTAGCGGATCCTACGAGCAGTACTTC. Protein product: CASSLSWRASGSYEQYF.

V and J are TRBV19 and TRBJ1-1; 7 bases align to TRBD1. Germline values: CDR1 LNHDA, CDR2 SQIVND (reference sequence). V gave up 3 bases and J gave up 1 base; unmatched junction bases: 11. The CDR3 sequence is 17 residues long. As DNA, the CDR3 is TGTGCCAGTAGTATGGGGTGGACAGGAGGTCCGAACACTGAAGCTTTCTTT. Translated, it gives CASSMGWTGGPNTEAFF.

V and J are TRBV10-3 and TRBJ1-1; D unclear. Germline lookup yields CDR1 ENHRY and CDR2 SYGVKD. Trimming removed 10 bases at V and 10 bases at J, with 22 bases between. This CDR3 contains 13 residues. CDR3 region: CATEGVSDRGAFF. CDR3 nucleotide sequence: TGTGCCACCGAGGGCGTCAGTGACCGGGGAGCTTTCTTT.

This chain connects TRBV5-6 to TRBJ2-3; 9 nucleotides match TRBD1. The V segment lost 4 bases and the J segment 4 bases; nucleotides outside the gene matches: 7. This CDR3 contains 15 residues. The germline CDR1 and CDR2 sequences are SGHDT and YYEEEE. The CDR3 protein is CASSLTGGWADTQYF. DNA for the CDR3: TGTGCCAGCAGCCTAACAGGGGGCTGGGCAGATACGCAGTATTTT.

The chain is built from TRBV28 and TRBJ2-7; D unresolved. The CDR3 covers 15 residues. V was trimmed by 4 bases and J by 4 bases, leaving 17 bases between them. Germline V gene lookup returns CDR1 MDHEN and CDR2 SYDVKM. The CDR3 DNA follows: TGTGCCAGCAGTTCAGATTACAGCGAGGCGTACGAGCAGTACTTC. Residues: CASSSDYSEAYEQYF.

The gene calls are TRBV27 and TRBJ1-1; D is perhaps TRBD1 (5 bases). Germline V gives CDR1 MNHEY, CDR2 SMNVEV (reference sequence). The CDR3 is made up of 13 amino acids. V was pared by 6 bases and J by 6 bases, with 14 bases between. CDR3: CASSWPGGAEAFF. DNA of the CDR3: TGTGCCAGCAGCTGGCCCGGGGGGGCTGAAGCTTTCTTT.

V gene TRBV4-2 combines with J gene TRBJ2-7; 10 nucleotides match TRBD2. V lost 0 bases and J lost 3; bases outside the gene matches: 5. The CDR3 is made up of 16 amino acids. Germline V gives CDR1 LGHNA, CDR2 YNFKEQ. CDR3 DNA sequence: TGTGCCAGCAGCCAAGAAGGGCTAGCGGGAGACTACGAGCAGTACTTC. This sequence encodes CASSQEGLAGDYEQYF.

The gene calls are TRBV12-5 and TRBJ1-2; D call uncertain. The CDR3 is 19 residues long. V lost 0 bases to trimming and J lost 2 bases, with 22 bases between them. CDR1 and CDR2 from the germline V gene are LGHNT and FRNRAP. The CDR3 sequence is CASGLVVATLPPKNYGYTF. CDR3 bases: TGTGCTAGTGGTTTGGTGGTAGCAACACTACCCCCTAAGAACTATGGCTACACCTTC.

This clone appeared a single time. V is TRBV7-9 and J is TRBJ2-2, with D perhaps being TRBD1 or TRBD2 (5 bases each). Trimming took 11 bases from V and 0 from J, leaving 10 bases between them. Germline V CDR1 and CDR2: SEHNR, FQNEAQ (reference sequence). The CDR3 sequence is 13 residues long. The DNA for the CDR3 is TGTGCCCTCCGGGGCGCGAACACCGGGGAGCTGTTTTTT. Its translation is CALRGANTGELFF.

V and J are TRBV5-1 and TRBJ2-7, with D possibly being TRBD1 (5 bases). The CDR3 is 15 amino acids. Germline-derived CDR1 and CDR2 are SGHRS and YFSETQ. Trimming removed 5 bases at V and 1 base at J, with 16 bases between. The CDR3 loop reads CASRWMGQESYEQYF. The CDR3 region has the DNA TGCGCCAGCAGGTGGATGGGGCAAGAGTCCTACGAGCAGTACTTC.

V and J are TRBV4-3 and TRBJ2-1; 10 positions match TRBD2. This CDR3 is 17 amino acids long. Germline V gene data show CDR1 as LGHNA and CDR2 as YSLEER. V was clipped by 1 base and J by 8 bases; unmatched bases: 11. The CDR3 sequence is CASSQGVRASGGHEQFF. The DNA for the CDR3 is TGCGCCAGCAGCCAAGGTGTTCGGGCTAGCGGGGGCCATGAGCAGTTCTTC.